This T cell receptor beta chain was captured in a study of cytomegalovirus exposure and HLA in healthy donors. Study-level information: In an earlier analysis, around 120 million unique TCR beta sequences were found from some 170 million T cells. The Caucasian-associated ancestry cluster held under 90% of 300 to 500 genotyped donors. Study-wide findings and caveats: For presence/absence analyses, sequencing depth was assumed to be roughly uniform across donors.

This clone was picked up a small number of times. No antigen is known for it. The same CDR3 is also encoded by other DNA sequences in this sample. Primers: 60 Vbeta forward and 13 Jbeta reverse. The authors' processing: It was a later analysis that counted approximately 81 million unique TCR beta chains, of which some 10 million were shared. Produced via immunoSEQ multiplex PCR; TCRdb's table is partial and in-frame only. That table is the source of V, J and clone size, and D and trimming were worked out from the DNA. The sample gives approximately 150,000 clones, 63% of which show up once; around 7.1% is in the top ten. Germline CDR1 is LGHNA and CDR2 is YSLEER. Trimming pared 0 bases from V and 3 bases from J, leaving 16 bases between. The CDR3 sequence is 17 residues long.

Sequenced material: PBMCs. The rearrangement links TRBV4-3 to TRBJ2-3, with D possibly being TRBD2 (7 bases). The receptor comes from an older woman in good health and CMV-seropositive. The CDR3 loop is CASSQDWEGGRTDTQYF. CDR3 DNA: TGCGCCAGCAGCCAAGATTGGGAGGGGGGGAGGACAGATACGCAGTATTTT.